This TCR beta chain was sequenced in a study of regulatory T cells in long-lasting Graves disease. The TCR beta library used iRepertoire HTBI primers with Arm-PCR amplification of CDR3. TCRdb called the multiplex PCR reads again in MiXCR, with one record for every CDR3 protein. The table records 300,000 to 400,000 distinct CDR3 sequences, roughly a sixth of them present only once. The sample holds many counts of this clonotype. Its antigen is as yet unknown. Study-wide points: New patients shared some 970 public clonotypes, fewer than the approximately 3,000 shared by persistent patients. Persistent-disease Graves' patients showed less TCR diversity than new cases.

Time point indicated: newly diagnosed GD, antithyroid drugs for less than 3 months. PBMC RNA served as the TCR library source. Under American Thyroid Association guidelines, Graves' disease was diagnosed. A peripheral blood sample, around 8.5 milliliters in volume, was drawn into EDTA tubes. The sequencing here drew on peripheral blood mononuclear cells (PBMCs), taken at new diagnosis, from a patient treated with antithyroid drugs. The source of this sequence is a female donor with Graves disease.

For the CDR3, the DNA is TGTGCCAGCAGCCATCATGCCCCTGAAGCTTTCTTT. This translates into CASSHHAPEAFF. The chain joins TRBV7-9 to TRBJ1-1, with D uncertain. CDR3 length equals 12 residues. CDR1 and CDR2 (germline): SEHNR, FQNEAQ (reference sequence). The V and J ends lost 5 bases and 6 bases respectively, with 10 bases between them.